This T cell receptor beta chain appears in the sequencing data of a study of T cells in localized non-small cell lung cancer. General observations from the study: A median of about 60 of the top 100 tumor clones appeared in adjacent lung, which was paired and uninvolved. Exceeding tumor, uninvolved adjacent lung had the highest T cell clonality. Prolonged overall survival went with higher T cell density in the blood. Heterogeneity is still possible, as just one tumor region was sequenced.

The CDR3 is 15 residues long. V lost 7 bases and J lost 5, with 21 bases in between. Germline CDR1 is SGHVS and CDR2 is FNYEAQ. Of note for this clone: What it binds is not known.

Sequenced by immunoSEQ multiplex PCR; TCRdb stores in-frame clones only, minus some. The data contain roughly 76,000 clones, around 80% of them singletons. The clonotype comes from a man aged 35-69 years with stage II squamous cell lung carcinoma. The chain has TRBV7-6 and TRBJ2-7; D not certain. The sequences come from PBMCs, collected before any cancer treatment. CDR3 nucleotide sequence: TGTGCCAGCACCCCCCAGGAGACCTGGAGAGACGAGCAGTACTTC. This sequence encodes CASTPQETWRDEQYF.